These T cell receptor beta chains were read from a single sample in a study of vaccination effects on CD4 cells after COVID-19. These receptors have no identified antigens. The method was immunoSEQ multiplex PCR; TCRdb's version includes in-frame clones alone and lacks a portion of them. The sample shows more than 60,000 clones, 74% of them seen only once. Sequenced here: CD4+ T cells from PBMCs cultured without peptide, sampled after COVID-19 vaccination. The receptors come from a human donor who received a COVID-19 vaccine. Both conserved end residues are part of each CDR3. A D gene is named only where the DNA matches it firmly. A clone size is listed for some rows: how often the clone was seen (once, few, many), or a class if it is expanded.

>TRBJ2-3|TRBV29-1|.|.
TGCAGCGTTGGCCTTATTGGAGGGGGCACAGATACGCAGTATTTT
CSVGLIGGGTDTQYF
>TRBJ2-1|TRBV5-1|TRBD1|.
TGCGCCAGCAGGCCCGGGACAGGGGACAATGAGCAGTTCTTC
CASRPGTGDNEQFF
>TRBJ1-1|TRBV7-9|.|.
TGTGCCAGCATCTCCTCAGGGACACCGAACACTGAAGCTTTCTTT
CASISSGTPNTEAFF
>TRBJ1-6|TRBV2|.|.
TGTGCCAGCAGTGAAGAAGGAGCCGGGCTAGGTTCACCCCTCCACTTT
CASSEEGAGLGSPLHF
>TRBJ1-5|TRBV9|.|few
TGTGCCAGCAGCGTAGGACCGAGCAATCAGCCCCAGCATTTT
CASSVGPSNQPQHF
>TRBJ2-2|TRBV18|TRBD1|.
TGTGCCAGCTCACCATCGCAGGGGGCGAACACCGGGGAGCTGTTTTTT
CASSPSQGANTGELFF
>TRBJ2-1|TRBV5-1|.|.
TGCGCCAGCAGCTTGGAGGCAGTCAGCTCCTACAATGAGCAGTTCTTC
CASSLEAVSSYNEQFF
>TRBJ2-2|TRBV9|TRBD2|.
TGTGCCAGCAGCCCTCGACTAGCGGGGAGCGGCGGGGAGCTGTTTTTT
CASSPRLAGSGGELFF
>TRBJ1-5|TRBV4-1|.|.
TGCGCCAGCAGCCAAGACGAGGAGGGTGGTCAGCCCCAGCATTTT
CASSQDEEGGQPQHF
>TRBJ1-4|TRBV18|TRBD1|.
TGTGCCAGCTCTCGAACGGAGGGGGCCCGCTCGGGTGAAAAACTGTTTTTT
CASSRTEGARSGEKLFF
>TRBJ1-2|TRBV7-2|.|.
TGTGCCAGCAGCCCAGGGTTGGGGTATGGCTACACCTTC
CASSPGLGYGYTF
>TRBJ1-3|TRBV24-1|TRBD1|few
TGTGCCACCAGTGAAACGCAGGGGGCTCCCGATGGAAACACCATATATTTT
CATSETQGAPDGNTIYF
>TRBJ2-3|TRBV5-8|.|.
TGTGCCAGCCCCTCCATGTACTCCACAGATACGCAGTATTTT
CASPSMYSTDTQYF
>TRBJ1-5|TRBV2|.|.
TGTGCCAGCAGTGAAGCTGGGCCTAGCAATCAGCCCCAGCATTTT
CASSEAGPSNQPQHF
>TRBJ2-1|TRBV24-1|.|once
TGTGCCACCAGTCCACAGGGTTACAATGAGCAGTTCTTC
CATSPQGYNEQFF
>TRBJ2-5|TRBV19|TRBD2|.
TGTGCCAGTAGTATAGGGGGGGAGGGAGGGCAAGAGACCCAGTACTTC
CASSIGGEGGQETQYF
>TRBJ1-6|TRBV12-3/TRBV12-4|.|.
TGTGCCAGCAGTGCGACGGTTAATTCACCCCTCCACTTT
CASSATVNSPLHF
>TRBJ1-4|TRBV19|.|.
TGTGCCAGTAGTATACGGGATAAACTGTTTTTT
CASSIRDKLFF
>TRBJ1-6|TRBV5-1|.|few
TGCGCCAGCAGCTTGGGATCTGGTGATAATTCACCCCTCCACTTT
CASSLGSGDNSPLHF
>TRBJ2-2|TRBV24-1|.|.
TGTGCCACCAGTGACGCAGGGACGGCCGGGGAGCTGTTTTTT
CATSDAGTAGELFF
>TRBJ2-2|TRBV6-1|.|once
TGTGCCAGCAGTGAATTTCTGCCTCTATGGGGGGGGGCCAACACCGGGGAGCTGTTTTTT
CASSEFLPLWGGANTGELFF
>TRBJ1-4|TRBV18|.|few
TGTGCCAGCTCACCACTCTATCCACCAACTAATGAAAAACTGTTTTTT
CASSPLYPPTNEKLFF
>TRBJ1-2|TRBV5-1|TRBD1|.
TGCGCCAGCAGCTTGGGGAGCGGGACAGGGACTAACTATGGCTACACCTTC
CASSLGSGTGTNYGYTF
>TRBJ1-1|TRBV18|.|.
TGTGCCAGCTCACCTCCAAGTTGGGGAGGGAACACTGAAGCTTTCTTT
CASSPPSWGGNTEAFF
>TRBJ2-3|TRBV6-5|.|once
TGTGCCAGCAGTTACTCGGGCGGGAGCACAGATACGCAGTATTTT
CASSYSGGSTDTQYF
>TRBJ2-2|TRBV5-8|TRBD2|.
TGTGCCAGCAGCTTGGCCAGGCGGGGGGGGTTAACCGGGGAGCTGTTTTTT
CASSLARRGGLTGELFF
>TRBJ1-1|TRBV18|.|.
TGTGCCAGCTCACCTACGACCGCTGAAGCTTTCTTT
CASSPTTAEAFF
>TRBJ2-5|TRBV6-6|.|.
TGTGCCAGCAGGATCCGGGATCAGCAAGAGACCCAGTACTTC
CASRIRDQQETQYF
>TRBJ2-2|TRBV3-1/TRBV3-2|TRBD2|.
TGTGCCAGCAGCCCATTAGCGGGGCGGGGGAACACCGGGGAGCTGTTTTTT
CASSPLAGRGNTGELFF
>TRBJ1-2|TRBV5-1|.|.
TGCGCCAGCAGCTTGTTGGGATTCGATGGCTACACCTTC
CASSLLGFDGYTF
>TRBJ2-1|TRBV20-1|.|few
TGCAGTGCTAGAGGTTTGTCCTTACAGTTCTTC
CSARGLSLQFF
>TRBJ2-5|TRBV10-3|TRBD1|.
TGTGCCATCAGCCTGACAGGGCAAGAGACCCAGTACTTC
CAISLTGQETQYF
>TRBJ1-4|TRBV6-5|.|few
TGTGCCAGCAGCCCCACCGGGACAATATCAGGGAAACTGTTTTTT
CASSPTGTISGKLFF
>TRBJ1-5|TRBV18|TRBD1|.
TGTGCCAGCTCATCTACAGGGGGCCAGCCCCAGCATTTT
CASSSTGGQPQHF
>TRBJ1-1|TRBV9|TRBD1|.
TGTGCCAGCAGCACCCGACAGGGTGGCACTGAAGCTTTCTTT
CASSTRQGGTEAFF
>TRBJ1-5|TRBV24-1|.|.
TGTGCCACCAGTGAGGCGGTAGGTTCCAATCAGCCCCAGCATTTT
CATSEAVGSNQPQHF
>TRBJ1-2|TRBV28|.|.
TGTGCCAGCAGTTTATCCCTAGTCAGGGTCTATGGCTACACCTTC
CASSLSLVRVYGYTF
>TRBJ1-2|TRBV4-2|.|.
TGTGCCAGCAGCCAAGATTTTGGGGATCGCCGTGGCTACACCTTC
CASSQDFGDRRGYTF
>TRBJ2-1|TRBV6-6|.|.
TGTGCCAGCAGTTACCTAGACAGCAATGAGCAGTTCTTC
CASSYLDSNEQFF
>TRBJ1-1|TRBV7-2|.|.
TGTGCCAGCAGCTTAGTTCAGGTCCAAGCTTTCTTT
CASSLVQVQAFF
>TRBJ2-3|TRBV19|.|.
TGTGCCAGTAGTATAGCCCCAGATACGCAGTATTTT
CASSIAPDTQYF
>TRBJ1-2|TRBV2|.|.
TGTGCCAGCAGTGAAAGGATAAGAGGCTACACCTTC
CASSERIRGYTF
>TRBJ2-2|TRBV10-1|TRBD2|.
TGCGCCAGCAGTGATAGGGCGGGAGCGAACACCGGGGAGCTGTTTTTT
CASSDRAGANTGELFF
>TRBJ2-2|TRBV5-1|.|.
TGCGCCAGCAGCTCGGGGTTCGCAGGCGGTACCGGGGAGCTGTTTTTT
CASSSGFAGGTGELFF
>TRBJ2-3|TRBV3-1/TRBV3-2|.|.
TGTGCCAGCAGCCATGGTGGGATTGGCGATACGCAGTATTTT
CASSHGGIGDTQYF
>TRBJ1-5|TRBV30|.|.
TGTGCCGGAGGTAGCAATCAGCCCCAGCATTTT
CAGGSNQPQHF
>TRBJ1-2|TRBV4-1|.|.
TGCGCCAGCAGCCTTGTGGGATCTAACTATGGCTACACCTTC
CASSLVGSNYGYTF
>TRBJ1-1|TRBV6-1|.|.
TGTGCCAGCAGTGACGGCAGGGGAAGGGAAGCTTTCTTT
CASSDGRGREAFF